The text below deals with one T cell receptor (beta chain). Its specificity is not known. Germline V CDR1 and CDR2: LGHNA, YNFKEQ. Trimming removed 4 bases from V and 1 base from J; junction bases left unmatched: 5. This CDR3 is built from 15 residues. Repertoires were generated with immunoSEQ multiplex PCR, while TCRdb's copy carries only in-frame clones and drops some. The sample has about 70,000 clones; around 87% are singletons. The data originate from a study of lymphopenia after photon versus proton radiotherapy. Study results and caveats: Relative stability marked proton patients; photon patients lost diversity and naive cells.

The sequencing here drew on peripheral blood, taken from a patient treated with proton-based radiotherapy. The gene calls are TRBV4-2 and TRBJ2-7; 9 bases fit TRBD2. The receptor was derived from a man aged 80 or over with esophageal cancer. CDR3 protein: CASSPVTSGSYEQYF. The CDR3 region has the DNA TGTGCCAGCAGCCCCGTTACTAGCGGGTCCTACGAGCAGTACTTC.